The 30 T cell receptor beta chains given below trace back to one sample, sequenced in a study of cytomegalovirus exposure and HLA in healthy donors. Primers for the PCR totalled 60 Vbeta and 13 Jbeta. Measured with immunoSEQ multiplex PCR; TCRdb has only the in-frame clones, and not every one. The sample carries 95,000 to 150,000 clones, 83% recorded once. Sequenced sample: PBMCs. The receptor source for this set is a woman aged 40 to 50 in good health and CMV-seropositive.

The chain combines TRBV5-1 with TRBJ2-7; 11 bases map to TRBD1. V was clipped by 4 bases and J by 5 bases; unmatched bases: 8. CDR3 length: 15 amino acids. CDR1 and CDR2 (germline): SGHRS, YFSETQ. CDR3 in amino acids: CASSPVGTGGDEQYF. In DNA form, the CDR3 reads TGCGCCAGCAGCCCAGTGGGGACAGGGGGTGACGAGCAGTACTTC.

The chain is built from TRBV28 and TRBJ2-7, with 11 bases identical to TRBD2. The CDR3 covers 15 residues. Losses at the gene ends were 6 bases for V and 7 bases for J; bases not matched to a gene: 11. Germline-derived CDR1 and CDR2 are MDHEN and SYDVKM. DNA for the CDR3: TGTGCCAGCAGCAACTCCGGGACTAGCGGTGAAGAGCAGTACTTC. Protein: CASSNSGTSGEEQYF. The full variable domain, in which reference TRBV28 and TRBJ2-7 provide the parts outside the CDR3, is DVKVTQSSRYLVKRTGEKVFLECVQDMDHENMFWYRQDPGLGLRLIYFSYDVKMKEKGDIPEGYSVSREKKERFSLILESASTNQTSMYLCASSNSGTSGEEQYFGPGTRLTVT.

Details on this clone: A read error may produce the germline difference seen at one junction end. The rearrangement uses TRBV7-9 and TRBJ1-1; D is possibly TRBD1 (5 bases). This CDR3 region has 14 residues. Germline CDR1 is SEHNR and CDR2 is FQNEAQ (reference sequence). The DNA for the CDR3 is TGTTCCAGCAGTCTCCTTACTCAGGGTACTGAAGCTTTCTTT. Translated, it gives CSSSLLTQGTEAFF.

This rearrangement joins TRBV28 to TRBJ2-7; D remains ambiguous. The germline V and J ends were trimmed by 6 bases and 0 bases, with 6 bases remaining between them. CDR3 size: 12 residues. The V gene's germline CDR1 is MDHEN and CDR2 SYDVKM. CDR3 protein: CASRRYSYEQYF. CDR3 DNA sequence: TGTGCCAGCAGACGGTACTCCTACGAGCAGTACTTC. The complete variable domain, with remaining parts taken from reference TRBV28 and TRBJ2-7, reads DVKVTQSSRYLVKRTGEKVFLECVQDMDHENMFWYRQDPGLGLRLIYFSYDVKMKEKGDIPEGYSVSREKKERFSLILESASTNQTSMYLCASRRYSYEQYFGPGTRLTVT.

Details on this clone: A read error may account for a junction end that differs from germline. V usage is TRBV7-9 and J usage is TRBJ2-1, with 7 bases matching TRBD1. The CDR3 sequence is 11 residues long. Germline assignment: CDR1 SEHNR and CDR2 FQNEAQ (reference sequence). As DNA, the CDR3 is TGTTCCAGCAACTCCAGGGGGGAGCAGTTCTTC. Encoded protein: CSSNSRGEQFF.

V and J are TRBV5-6 and TRBJ1-1; 7 bases align to TRBD1. The J segment lost 5 bases and the V segment lost 0 bases, leaving 10 bases of the junction unmatched. Germline V CDR1 and CDR2: SGHDT, YYEEEE. The CDR3 is made up of 16 amino acids. In DNA, the CDR3 is TGTGCCAGCAGCTTGGGTTTGGAGGGGGCAAGGACTGAAGCTTTCTTT. Its translation is CASSLGLEGARTEAFF.

This clone was observed once. This chain connects TRBV6-8 to TRBJ2-7; TRBD2 aligns across 7 bases. Germline assignment: CDR1 MNHGY and CDR2 SAAAGT. J was trimmed by 7 bases and V by 5 bases; bases with no gene match: 14. CDR3 length: 15 residues. CDR3 region: CASSVDLAEEKEQYF. CDR3 DNA sequence: TGTGCCAGCAGTGTAGACCTAGCGGAGGAAAAAGAGCAGTACTTC.

The chain combines TRBV4-1 with TRBJ2-1; TRBD2 matches at 10 bases. Germline trimming cut 4 bases from V and 4 bases from J; bases unmatched to any gene: 10. Germline V gene data show CDR1 as MGHRA and CDR2 as YSYEKL. CDR3 length equals 17 residues. The CDR3 here is CASSRGLLAGLYNEQFF. The CDR3 DNA sequence: TGCGCCAGCAGCCGGGGCCTACTAGCGGGACTTTACAATGAGCAGTTCTTC.

The CDR3 nucleotides read TGCGCCAGCAGTGAGAGGCAGGGGGCTTACGAGCAGTACTTC. Translating gives CASSERQGAYEQYF. V gene TRBV10-1 combines with J gene TRBJ2-7, with 8 bases lining up with TRBD1. V lost 2 bases to trimming and J lost 4 bases; unmatched junction nucleotides: 4. Germline CDR1 is WNHNN and CDR2 is SYGVQD (reference sequence). The CDR3 loop spans 14 amino acids.

V and J are TRBV7-4 and TRBJ2-7, with 7 bases identical to TRBD2. Germline-derived CDR1 and CDR2 are SGHVT and SQSDAQ. The CDR3 is made up of 16 amino acids. V was clipped by 0 bases and J by 4 bases; unmatched bases: 9. CDR3 sequence: CASSLASRGAGYEQYF. CDR3 nucleotides: TGTGCCAGCAGCTTAGCGTCGCGCGGAGCGGGGTACGAGCAGTACTTC.

Points on this clone: The junction departs from germline at one end; a sequencing error may be responsible. The chain carries TRBV14 and TRBJ1-2, with a tentative D call TRBD1 (5 bases). Germline CDR1 is SGHDN and CDR2 is FVKESK. This CDR3 has 10 residues. CDR3 nucleotide sequence: TGTGCCAGCAGTCGCGACAGCCTCAACTTC. Its translation: CASSRDSLNF.

This clone was detected only a few times. The chain employs TRBV29-1 and TRBJ2-3; a weak D match, TRBD1 (6 bases). V lost 6 bases and J lost 8, with 21 bases in between. CDR3 size: 14 residues. Germline V gene sequence: CDR1 SQVTM, CDR2 ANQGSEA. The CDR3: CSVKGDAQGGTQYF. CDR3 nucleotides: TGCAGCGTAAAGGGGGACGCCCAAGGTGGTACGCAGTATTTT.

About this clone itself: An end of the junction does not agree with germline; a read error may underlie this. The chain couples TRBV9 to TRBJ2-1; D is uncertain. The CDR3 spans 14 residues. CDR1 is SGDLS, CDR2 YYNGEE, per germline. CDR3 loop: CASSVLHSDNEQFF. DNA of the CDR3: TGTGCCAGCAGCGTACTCCACTCCGACAATGAGCAGTTCTTC.

This clone appeared a single time. The chain uses TRBV11-2 and TRBJ1-1, with D unclear. The CDR3 totals 14 residues. Deletions cut 5 bases from V and 1 base from J, with 11 bases between. The germline V gene encodes CDR1 SGHAT and CDR2 FQNNGV. The DNA for the CDR3 is TGTGCCAGCAGCCAAGACATCCCGAACACTGAAGCTTTCTTT. Residues: CASSQDIPNTEAFF.

This clone was seen just once. The genes are TRBV9 and TRBJ2-1; 11 bases agree with TRBD1. Germline CDR1 and CDR2: SGDLS and YYNGEE. This CDR3 spans 19 amino acids. With 4 bases clipped from V and 0 bases from J, the junction kept 12 bases outside the gene matches. CDR3: CASSSPRTGGTSSYNEQFF. The CDR3, as DNA: TGTGCCAGCAGCTCCCCTAGGACAGGGGGCACGAGCTCCTACAATGAGCAGTTCTTC.

The rearrangement joins TRBV18 to TRBJ2-7; 7 bases match TRBD1. Germline CDR1 is KGHSH and CDR2 is LQKENI. V lost 4 bases, J lost 6 bases, and 9 bases stayed unmatched. This CDR3 spans 14 amino acids. The chain's CDR3 is CASSQETGQGEQYF. CDR3 bases: TGTGCCAGCTCACAGGAGACAGGGCAGGGCGAGCAGTACTTC.

This clone was observed a handful of times. The junction does not match germline at one end; this may be a read error. V is TRBV7-9 and J is TRBJ2-7, with 9 bases lining up with TRBD2. CDR3 length: 16 amino acids. Germline-derived CDR1 and CDR2 are SEHNR and FQNEAQ (reference sequence). The DNA of the CDR3 is TGTTCCAGCAGCTTAGTCTCTCTAGCGGGGCTTGAGGAGCAGTACTTC. It specifies CSSSLVSLAGLEEQYF.

CDR3 loop: CASSIGDREDEQYF. The CDR3 region has the DNA TGCGCCAGCAGTATCGGGGACAGGGAAGACGAGCAGTACTTC. The chain combines TRBV5-1 with TRBJ2-5, with 9 bases fitting TRBD1. The last part of the DNA fits TRBJ2-7 better; the J call may be wrong. The CDR3 spans 14 residues. Germline assignment: CDR1 SGHRS and CDR2 YFSETQ.

The CDR3 here is CATTETSGKGAQYF. The CDR3 DNA reads as TGTGCCACCACCGAGACATCTGGGAAAGGGGCCCAGTACTTC. The chain has TRBV10-3 and TRBJ2-5; a weak D match, TRBD1 (5 bases). Between the trimmed V and J ends, which lost 10 bases and 9 bases, there was a span of 24 bases. Germline assignment: CDR1 ENHRY and CDR2 SYGVKD. The CDR3 contains 14 residues.

The chain employs TRBV19 and TRBJ2-1, with 12 bases fitting TRBD2. V shed 6 bases and J 7 bases; nucleotides not matched to a gene: 7. CDR3 length: 15 residues. The V gene's germline CDR1 is LNHDA and CDR2 SQIVND (reference sequence). The CDR3 protein is CASSLLAGGGNEQFF. The CDR3 DNA sequence: TGTGCCAGTAGCTTACTAGCGGGAGGTGGAAATGAGCAGTTCTTC.

CDR3 nucleotide sequence: TGTGCCAGCTCACAACTCCCCGGGACAGGGGTCGAGCAGTACTTC. It yields the protein CASSQLPGTGVEQYF. This chain uses TRBV18 with TRBJ2-7, with 10 positions matching TRBD1. The V segment lost 4 bases and the J segment 6 bases; nucleotides outside the gene matches: 9. The CDR3 extends over 15 amino acids. Per the germline V gene, CDR1 is KGHSH and CDR2 is LQKENI.

The chain carries TRBV6-5 and TRBJ2-7, with 8 bases lining up with TRBD2. Germline V gene sequence: CDR1 MNHEY, CDR2 SVGAGI. The CDR3 has 15 residues. V dropped 0 bases and J dropped 4; count of bases not matched to a gene: 5. As DNA, the CDR3 is TGTGCCAGCAGTTACTCGACTAGCGCGGAGTACGAGCAGTACTTC. As protein: CASSYSTSAEYEQYF.

The chain joins TRBV2 to TRBJ2-6; D is unclear. Trimming pared 7 bases from V and 8 bases from J, leaving 12 bases between. CDR1 is SNHLY and CDR2 is FYNNEI in the germline V gene. The CDR3 sequence is 13 residues long. This chain's CDR3 is CASNPTGSNVLTF. For the CDR3, the DNA is TGTGCCAGCAATCCAACCGGGTCCAACGTCCTGACTTTC.

The rearrangement uses TRBV19 and TRBJ2-3; TRBD2 matches 7 bases. The V gene's germline CDR1 is LNHDA and CDR2 SQIVND (reference sequence). The CDR3 loop spans 16 amino acids. J lost 2 bases, V lost 2 bases, and 7 bases had no gene match. The CDR3 here is CASSIHAGEITDTQYF. In DNA form, the CDR3 reads TGTGCCAGTAGTATACATGCGGGAGAGATCACAGATACGCAGTATTTT.

This sequence joins TRBV5-1 and TRBJ2-5; 8 nucleotides line up with TRBD1. Trimming at V came to 6 bases and at J to 3 bases, leaving 13 bases not matched to a gene. This CDR3 has 16 amino acids. Germline lookup yields CDR1 SGHRS and CDR2 YFSETQ. This CDR3 is CASKSRVGQGEETQYF. In DNA form, the CDR3 reads TGCGCCAGCAAGTCGAGGGTCGGACAGGGAGAAGAGACCCAGTACTTC.

The J gene is TRBJ1-1, the V gene TRBV1; TRBD1, the D gene given by the table, was not confirmed from the DNA. TRBV1 is tagged as a pseudogene. The CDR3 sequence is 15 residues long. CDR3 residues: CTSVRRGIMNTEAFF. The CDR3 DNA reads TGCACCAGCGTCCGCAGGGGCATCATGAACACTGAAGCTTTCTTT.

The V call is TRBV15, the J call TRBJ1-2; tentatively, D is TRBD1 (5 bases). V lost 0 bases and J lost 7, with 15 bases in between. The CDR3 is 15 residues long. The V gene's germline CDR1 is LNHNV and CDR2 YYDKDF (reference sequence). CDR3 bases: TGTGCCACCAGCAGAGATAGAGAAGGGGCCCGTGGCTACACCTTC. This codes for CATSRDREGARGYTF.

This clone was observed a single time. The chain couples TRBV6-5 to TRBJ2-7; D gene uncertain. V gave up 0 bases and J gave up 2 bases, with 11 bases separating them. Germline V gene data show CDR1 as MNHEY and CDR2 as SVGAGI. The CDR3 covers 15 residues. The CDR3, as DNA: TGTGCCAGCAGTTACTCGACTCTACCTACCTACGAGCAGTACTTC. This codes for CASSYSTLPTYEQYF.

The chain links TRBV7-6 to TRBJ2-1; D is perhaps TRBD2 (6 bases). The V and J ends lost 1 base and 0 bases respectively, with 13 bases between them. In germline, CDR1 is SGHVS, CDR2 FNYEAQ. This CDR3 contains 17 residues. The CDR3 bases are TGTGCCAGCAGCTTAGGCCGTAGCGGATCCTCCTACAATGAGCAGTTCTTC. It specifies CASSLGRSGSSYNEQFF. The full variable domain, with the rest looked up from reference TRBV7-6 and TRBJ2-1, is GAGVSQSPRYKVTKRGQDVALRCDPISGHVSLYWYRQALGQGPEFLTYFNYEAQQDKSGLPNDRFSAERPEGSISTLTIQRTEQRDSAMYRCASSLGRSGSSYNEQFFGPGTRLTVL.

The chain couples TRBV2 to TRBJ2-1; 10 nucleotides agree with TRBD2. CDR1 is SNHLY, CDR2 FYNNEI, per germline. J gave up 4 bases and V 0 bases, and 9 bases lay outside the gene matches. This CDR3 spans 18 amino acids. The CDR3 sequence: CASSEALPTSGFYNEQFF. Written as DNA, the CDR3 is TGTGCCAGCAGTGAAGCGCTTCCGACTAGCGGGTTTTACAATGAGCAGTTCTTC. The entire variable domain, with the rest obtained from reference TRBV2 and TRBJ2-1, is as follows: EPEVTQTPSHQVTQMGQEVILRCVPISNHLYFYWYRQILGQKVEFLVSFYNNEISEKSEIFDDQFSVERPDGSNFTLKIRSTKLEDSAMYFCASSEALPTSGFYNEQFFGPGTRLTVL.